This T cell receptor beta chain came from a study of blood T cells in healthy people across ages. There are many counts of this clonotype. What it binds is not known. One base away lies a much larger clone, so this may be a sequencing read error. Through a sample-barcoded 5' primer and a J-beta primer mix, a second PCR was run for 7 to 11 cycles. TCRdb passed the 5' RACE reads through MiXCR, listing each CDR3 protein once. The sample yields 1.4 million or so distinct CDR3 sequences, roughly 43% seen once. Germline lookup yields CDR1 SQVTM and CDR2 ANQGSEA. The CDR3 length is 14 residues. Study-wide results and limits: Naive CD4+ cells and diversity were both higher in long-lived donors than in aged donors. With naive T cell percentage, TCR beta diversity showed a strong correlation.

The chain employs TRBV29-1 and TRBJ2-1; possibly TRBD2 for D (5 bases). Gene TRBJ2-7 matches the end of the DNA better, so the J call may be wrong. Sequencing was done on a sample of blood. The sequence came from a woman between 18 and 29 years old in good health. CDR3 nucleotide sequence: TGCAGCGTGCCCCGGGATAGCTCCTACAATGAGCAGTACTTC. Translation gives CSVPRDSSYNEQYF.